These T cell receptor beta chains were read from a single sample in a study of shared clonotypes between healthy human individuals. The assay was immunoSEQ multiplex PCR, and TCRdb's table has in-frame clones only and misses some. Of about 2.2 million clones in the sample, roughly 93% were seen once. Sequencing used naive CD8+ T cells from PBMCs. All receptors derive from a young man in good health. Some clones in this sample may be carry-over from other donors' samples. The CDR3 runs from the conserved cysteine through the conserved F or W. A D gene is named only where the DNA matches it firmly. Clone size appears in some rows only: once, few, many, or a class for an expanded clone.

d_call j_call v_call clone_size cdr3_nt cdr3_aa
NA TRBJ2-5 TRBV9 NA TGTGCCAGCAGCACACCGGACTTGGGGGAAGAGACCCAGTACTTC CASSTPDLGEETQYF
NA TRBJ2-5 TRBV11-2 NA TGTGCCAGCAGAGGGGAGACCCAGTACTTC CASRGETQYF
NA TRBJ2-7 TRBV5-6 NA TGTGCCAGCAGCCTGAGGGACGGACTCTACGAGCAGTACTTC CASSLRDGLYEQYF
NA TRBJ1-3 TRBV6-5 NA TGTGCCAGCACGGGAGGGGGAAATGGAAACACCATATATTTT CASTGGGNGNTIYF
TRBD1 TRBJ2-2 TRBV9 NA TGTGCCAGCAGCCCTCTTCCAGGACAGGGGGCAAGCGGGGAGCTGTTTTTT CASSPLPGQGASGELFF
NA TRBJ2-7 TRBV7-9 NA TGTGCCAGCAGCTTAGTCGGACCGAACTACGAGCAGTACTTC CASSLVGPNYEQYF
NA TRBJ2-1 TRBV9 NA TGTGCCAGCAGCGTAGGAAACAACAATGAGCAGTTCTTC CASSVGNNNEQFF
NA TRBJ2-1 TRBV5-4 NA TGTGCCAGCAGCTTTAGGGTAGGGACTCAAATCCATGAGCAGTTCTTC CASSFRVGTQIHEQFF
TRBD1 TRBJ2-7 TRBV27 NA TGTGCCAGCAGTTTAATACAGGGGGATTACGAGCAGTACTTC CASSLIQGDYEQYF
TRBD2 TRBJ2-1 TRBV29-1 NA TGCAGCGTTGAAGGGCTAGCGGGAGTAGAGGAGCAGTTCTTC CSVEGLAGVEEQFF
TRBD2 TRBJ2-1 TRBV27 NA TGTGCCAGCAGTTTATTAGCGGGAGGGCCCCTCAATGAGCAGTTCTTC CASSLLAGGPLNEQFF
NA TRBJ1-5 TRBV7-8 once TGTGCCAGCAGCCCTGCGGCGGGCGTCGTTGGTCGCAATCAGCCCCAGCATTTT CASSPAAGVVGRNQPQHF
NA TRBJ2-1 TRBV7-2 NA TGTGCCAGCAGCTTAGTTAGTCTGTATGAGCAGTTCTTC CASSLVSLYEQFF
TRBD1 TRBJ2-7 TRBV5-1 NA TGCGCCAGCAGCTTGGAACCGTCGGCGACAGGGAACGAGCAGTACTTC CASSLEPSATGNEQYF
NA TRBJ2-1 TRBV6-5 NA TGTGCCAGCAGTTACTCCGTGAGGGTTGATGAGCAGTTCTTC CASSYSVRVDEQFF
TRBD2 TRBJ2-3 TRBV6-1 NA TGTGCCAGCAGTGGCCTTGGGAGCGGGACCCCCACAGATACGCAGTATTTT CASSGLGSGTPTDTQYF